These 32 T cell receptor beta chains share one sample of origin, sequenced in a study of cytomegalovirus exposure and HLA in healthy donors. In the PCR, 60 Vbeta and 13 Jbeta primers were used. TCRdb's copy holds only in-frame clones and misses some; the assay was immunoSEQ multiplex PCR. This sample's table reports about 74,000 clones. The sequencing input was PBMCs. Receptors originate from a female donor in good health and CMV-seropositive.

J is TRBJ2-7 and V is TRBV7-9, with no clear D. V lost 5 bases and J lost 4, with 9 bases in between. The CDR3 loop spans 12 amino acids. CDR1 is SEHNR, CDR2 FQNEAQ, per germline (reference sequence). As DNA, the CDR3 is TGTGCCAGCAGCCGTCGTGAGTACGAGCAGTACTTC. This codes for CASSRREYEQYF.

CDR3 loop: CASSPGQGYGYTF. The CDR3 DNA is TGTGCCAGCAGTCCTGGACAGGGGTATGGCTACACCTTC. The chain carries TRBV5-4 and TRBJ1-2; the match to TRBD1 covers 9 bases. The CDR3 contains 13 residues. After removal of 5 bases from V and 5 bases from J, the junction contained 4 bases not matched to a gene. Germline CDR1 and CDR2: SGHNT and YYREEE (reference sequence).

The chain carries TRBV4-3 and TRBJ2-1; possible D gene TRBD2, 6 bases. Trimming left V 0 bases short and J 6 bases short, with 12 bases between. CDR3 length: 15 amino acids. In germline, CDR1 is LGHNA, CDR2 YSLEER. In nucleotides, the CDR3 is TGCGCCAGCAGCCAAGATCGATCTAGCGCCAATGAGCAGTTCTTC. The encoded protein is CASSQDRSSANEQFF.

V gene TRBV5-4 combines with J gene TRBJ2-5, with 9 bases identical to TRBD1. Unmatched junction bases numbered 14, after V lost 9 bases and J lost 5 bases. Per the germline V gene, CDR1 is SGHNT and CDR2 is YYREEE (reference sequence). The CDR3 length is 15 residues. CDR3 nucleotides: TGTGCCACAAACAAACAGGGGGCTGGAGGGGAGACCCAGTACTTC. Its protein product is CATNKQGAGGETQYF.

This sequence joins TRBV5-4 and TRBJ2-7; 9 bases are a match to TRBD1. From germline, CDR1 is SGHNT and CDR2 YYREEE (reference sequence). This CDR3 is built from 15 residues. With 4 bases clipped from V and 3 bases from J, the junction kept 8 bases outside the gene matches. CDR3 loop: CASSVPGTGSYEQYF. The CDR3 DNA sequence: TGTGCCAGCAGCGTACCCGGGACAGGGAGCTACGAGCAGTACTTC.

V gene TRBV4-3 combines with J gene TRBJ1-1; D not certain. Germline V CDR1 and CDR2: LGHNA, YSLEER. CDR3 length equals 15 residues. The V gene lost 3 bases and the J gene lost 0 bases, with 11 bases spanning the gap. CDR3 nucleotide sequence: TGCGCCAGCAGCCACGGCACAGCCATGAACACTGAAGCTTTCTTT. It encodes CASSHGTAMNTEAFF.

The rearrangement joins TRBV7-8 to TRBJ1-5, with 7 bases aligning to TRBD1. Trimming took 4 bases from V and 8 from J; bases not matched to a gene: 2. This CDR3 has 12 residues. CDR1 and CDR2 from the germline V gene are SGHVS and FQNEAQ. The CDR3 protein is CASSSQGKPQHF. CDR3 DNA: TGTGCCAGCAGCTCACAGGGGAAGCCCCAGCATTTT.

The chain employs TRBV19 and TRBJ2-1, with 8 bases identical to TRBD2. The CDR3 sequence is 15 residues long. Germline trimming cut 5 bases from V and 2 bases from J; bases unmatched to any gene: 5. Germline V gene sequence: CDR1 LNHDA, CDR2 SQIVND (reference sequence). CDR3 in DNA: TGTGCCAGTAGTCTACTAGCGGCAGCCTACAATGAGCAGTTCTTC. Amino acid sequence: CASSLLAAAYNEQFF.

V and J are TRBV5-1 and TRBJ2-7, with 8 positions matching TRBD1. The V and J ends lost 0 bases and 7 bases, in that order; junction bases with no gene match: 12. The V gene's germline CDR1 is SGHRS and CDR2 YFSETQ. This CDR3 region has 16 residues. CDR3 nucleotide sequence: TGCGCCAGCAGCTTGGCATCCGGGACAGGCCCCCAGGAGCAGTACTTC. Protein product: CASSLASGTGPQEQYF.

J is TRBJ2-7 and V is TRBV4-2; 10 nucleotides agree with TRBD2. This CDR3 contains 15 residues. The trim removed 0 bases at V and 4 bases at J, leaving 3 bases unmatched. The germline gives CDR1 LGHNA, CDR2 YNFKEQ. The CDR3 DNA reads as TGTGCCAGCAGCCAAGAAGCTAGCGGGAGATACGAGCAGTACTTC. Protein sequence: CASSQEASGRYEQYF.

This chain joins TRBV2 and TRBJ2-1; D is possibly TRBD2 (6 bases). Germline V gene data show CDR1 as SNHLY and CDR2 as FYNNEI. Trimming left V 4 bases short and J 7 bases short, with 14 bases between. The CDR3 contains 14 residues. CDR3 coding DNA: TGTGCCAGCAGTGGCGGGGACCCAGGGAATGAGCAGTTCTTC. It yields the protein CASSGGDPGNEQFF. Full variable domain (outside the CDR3, taken from reference TRBV2 and TRBJ2-1): EPEVTQTPSHQVTQMGQEVILRCVPISNHLYFYWYRQILGQKVEFLVSFYNNEISEKSEIFDDQFSVERPDGSNFTLKIRSTKLEDSAMYFCASSGGDPGNEQFFGPGTRLTVL.

This chain links TRBV5-1 with TRBJ1-1; D remains unclear. Trimming cost V 0 bases and J 7 bases, with 7 bases left between them. The CDR3 totals 12 residues. Germline CDR1 is SGHRS and CDR2 is YFSETQ. The DNA of the CDR3 is TGCGCCAGCAGCTTGGACGCCTATGAAGCTTTCTTT. As protein: CASSLDAYEAFF.

The chain links TRBV7-2 to TRBJ2-5; 11 bases fit TRBD2. Looked up from germline, CDR1 is SGHTA and CDR2 is FQGNSA. This CDR3 region has 15 residues. V trimming: 5 bases; J trimming: 2 bases; junction bases outside the gene matches: 4. This chain's CDR3 is CASSVTSGTQETQYF. The DNA for the CDR3 is TGTGCCAGCAGCGTGACTAGCGGGACACAAGAGACCCAGTACTTC.

The genes are TRBV6-6 and TRBJ2-2; TRBD1 matches at 7 bases. The V segment lost 5 bases and the J segment 2 bases; nucleotides outside the gene matches: 5. Germline V CDR1 and CDR2: MNHNY, SVGAGI (reference sequence). CDR3 length: 15 amino acids. CDR3 in DNA: TGTGCCAGCAGTGGACAGGCTGATAACACCGGGGAGCTGTTTTTT. Its protein product is CASSGQADNTGELFF.

The rearrangement links TRBV13 to TRBJ2-3, with D possibly matching TRBD1 (6 bases). Trimming removed 6 bases from V and 1 base from J, with 8 bases in between. The length of the CDR3 is 13 residues. Germline CDR1 is PRHDT and CDR2 is FYEKMQ (reference sequence). The CDR3 coding sequence is TGTGCCAGCAGACGACAGGGCACAGATACGCAGTATTTT. It is translated as CASRRQGTDTQYF.

The J gene is TRBJ1-2, the V gene TRBV5-1; D possibly corresponds to TRBD1 (6 bases). Germline V gene lookup returns CDR1 SGHRS and CDR2 YFSETQ. With 8 bases removed from V and 4 bases from J, the gap between germline ends came to 18 bases. This CDR3 contains 14 residues. The CDR3 sequence is CASKDTGLGYGYTF. CDR3 DNA: TGCGCCAGTAAAGATACAGGGCTGGGCTATGGCTACACCTTC.

This chain connects TRBV6-1 to TRBJ1-1; D ambiguous. The CDR3 extends over 15 amino acids. Germline values: CDR1 MNHNS, CDR2 SASEGT. V lost 1 base and J lost 1, with 10 bases in between. CDR3 DNA: TGTGCCAGCAGTGAAGGGGCCAGCCAGAACACTGAAGCTTTCTTT. It is translated as CASSEGASQNTEAFF.

This chain joins TRBV5-1 and TRBJ2-3, with 7 bases identical to TRBD2. The V gene end was trimmed by 3 bases and the J gene end by 2 bases; junction bases not matched to a gene: 18. The CDR3 length is 19 residues. Germline values: CDR1 SGHRS, CDR2 YFSETQ. The CDR3 reads CASSSGNLGGRTSTDTQYF. As DNA, the CDR3 is TGCGCCAGCAGCTCAGGGAATTTGGGAGGGAGGACCTCCACAGATACGCAGTATTTT.

This chain links TRBV5-4 with TRBJ2-7; 7 nucleotides agree with TRBD2. The CDR3 spans 14 residues. The ends lost 3 bases at V and 3 bases at J; junction bases unmatched: 6. The V gene's germline CDR1 is SGHNT and CDR2 YYREEE (reference sequence). CDR3 coding DNA: TGTGCCAGCAGCTCAAGCGGGACCTTCTACGAGCAGTACTTC. It encodes CASSSSGTFYEQYF.

V usage is TRBV27 and J usage is TRBJ2-6; a weak D match, TRBD2 (5 bases). Germline V lookup: CDR1 MNHEY, CDR2 SMNVEV (reference sequence). Trimming removed 8 bases at V and 1 base at J, with 18 bases between. The CDR3 loop spans 17 amino acids. CDR3 amino acids: CASGARGWGSGANVLTF. CDR3 in DNA: TGTGCCAGCGGAGCCCGGGGTTGGGGATCTGGGGCCAACGTCCTGACTTTC.

The rearrangement joins TRBV29-1 to TRBJ2-5; D is possibly TRBD2 (7 bases). The CDR3 has 15 amino acids. V lost 3 bases to trimming and J lost 5 bases, with 19 bases between them. CDR1 and CDR2 (germline): SQVTM, ANQGSEA. CDR3 DNA: TGCAGCGTTGATGGATACAGGGAGGGGGGTGAGACCCAGTACTTC. This translates into CSVDGYREGGETQYF.

The rearrangement uses TRBV2 and TRBJ2-5; a weak D match, TRBD2 (6 bases). The CDR3 runs 14 residues. Trimming removed 6 bases at V and 5 bases at J, with 16 bases between. CDR1 and CDR2 from the germline V gene are SNHLY and FYNNEI. The CDR3 protein is CASRAGGGRETQYF. CDR3 in DNA: TGTGCCAGCAGAGCCGGTGGGGGGAGGGAGACCCAGTACTTC.

The gene calls are TRBV11-1 and TRBJ1-2; TRBD1 aligns across 8 bases. V gave up 3 bases and J gave up 4 bases; unmatched junction bases: 7. The CDR3 has 15 amino acids. Germline V gene sequence: CDR1 SGHAT, CDR2 FQDESV (reference sequence). The CDR3: CASSLGAGGVYGYTF. Here the CDR3 DNA reads TGTGCCAGCAGCTTGGGAGCAGGGGGCGTCTATGGCTACACCTTC. The variable domain in full, completed from reference TRBV11-1 and TRBJ1-2, reads EAEVAQSPRYKITEKSQAVAFWCDPISGHATLYWYRQILGQGPELLVQFQDESVVDDSQLPKDRFSAERLKGVDSTLKIQPAELGDSAMYLCASSLGAGGVYGYTFGSGTRLTVV.

CDR3 sequence reads: CASSPNFPYEQYF. The CDR3 nucleotides read TGTGCCAGCAGTCCCAACTTCCCCTACGAGCAGTACTTC. The chain links TRBV2 to TRBJ2-7, with D unresolved. Germline V gene lookup returns CDR1 SNHLY and CDR2 FYNNEI. The CDR3 has 13 residues. Trimming stripped 5 bases from V and 2 bases from J, with 10 bases between.

In nucleotides, the CDR3 is TGTGCCAGTAGTATGGGACCCTTCCTAGCGGGAGGGGGTACAGATACGCAGTATTTT. This gives the protein CASSMGPFLAGGGTDTQYF. The chain uses TRBV19 and TRBJ2-3, with TRBD2 matching 12 bases. The CDR3 loop spans 19 amino acids. Trimming cost V 3 bases and J 3 bases; bases outside gene matches: 13. Per the germline V gene, CDR1 is LNHDA and CDR2 is SQIVND (reference sequence).

The chain is built from TRBV15 and TRBJ2-1, with TRBD1 identical over 9 bases. Germline V gene lookup returns CDR1 LNHNV and CDR2 YYDKDF (reference sequence). With 1 base clipped from V and 3 bases from J, the junction kept 4 bases outside the gene matches. This CDR3 is 16 amino acids long. In nucleotides, the CDR3 is TGTGCCACCAGCAGAGGGGGACAGGGAGGCTACAATGAGCAGTTCTTC. It codes for CATSRGGQGGYNEQFF.

J is TRBJ1-6 and V is TRBV30; 9 nucleotides align to TRBD1. Germline CDR1 GTSNPN, CDR2 SVGIG (reference sequence). Trimming took 1 base from V and 7 from J; bases not matched to a gene: 8. The CDR3 sequence is 16 residues long. Here the CDR3 DNA reads TGTGCCTGGAGTGAGACACAGGGGGCGGGCAATTCACCCCTCCACTTT. Amino acid sequence: CAWSETQGAGNSPLHF.

The J gene is TRBJ1-2, the V gene TRBV28; 7 bases fit TRBD1. Germline V lookup: CDR1 MDHEN, CDR2 SYDVKM. J lost 3 bases, V lost 5 bases, and 3 bases had no gene match. The CDR3 extends over 13 amino acids. The CDR3, as DNA: TGTGCCAGCAGTCCGGACAGGTACTATGGCTACACCTTC. This sequence encodes CASSPDRYYGYTF.

The chain is built from TRBV7-3 and TRBJ2-1; D is uncertain. Germline CDR1 and CDR2: SGHTA and FQGTGA. CDR3 length equals 13 residues. With 2 bases removed from V and 6 bases from J, the gap between germline ends came to 8 bases. CDR3 protein: CASSLERGNEQFF. The CDR3 DNA sequence: TGTGCCAGCAGCTTAGAACGAGGCAATGAGCAGTTCTTC.

This chain connects TRBV19 to TRBJ2-2, with 11 bases aligning to TRBD2. The CDR3 is made up of 16 amino acids. V shed 5 bases and J 1 base; nucleotides not matched to a gene: 3. Germline CDR1 and CDR2: LNHDA and SQIVND (reference sequence). CDR3 protein: CASSPLAGGNTGELFF. The CDR3 DNA reads TGTGCCAGTAGTCCCCTAGCGGGGGGGAACACCGGGGAGCTGTTTTTT.

V gene TRBV28 combines with J gene TRBJ1-3; D call uncertain. V shed 6 bases and J shed 1 base, with 10 bases lying between them. Germline V gene data show CDR1 as MDHEN and CDR2 as SYDVKM. This CDR3 is built from 14 residues. Here the CDR3 DNA reads TGTGCCAGCAGCCCCCTTCGTTCTGGAAACACCATATATTTT. It is translated as CASSPLRSGNTIYF.

The rearrangement links TRBV6-6 to TRBJ2-7; TRBD2 might be the D (6 bases). The CDR3 is 15 amino acids. Germline CDR1 reads MNHNY; CDR2 reads SVGAGI (reference sequence). The germline V and J ends were trimmed by 0 bases and 0 bases, with 9 bases remaining between them. The CDR3 sequence: CASSYSAGTSYEQYF. The DNA of the CDR3 is TGTGCCAGCAGTTACTCGGCGGGGACCTCCTACGAGCAGTACTTC.